This TCR beta chain was recovered during a study of T-cell reconstitution after alpha-beta-depleted transplantation in children. Construction of the TCRbeta library involved unique molecular identifiers. MiXCR was run by TCRdb on the PCR reads, yielding one entry per CDR3 protein. The data hold around 200,000 distinct CDR3 sequences, with about a sixth observed a single time. This clonotype showed up just a few times. Its antigen is not identified. Whole-study results and caveats: Counts and diversity of T cells one year after transplant came mostly from newly produced T cells. Approximately two months post-transplant, alpha-beta T cells reportedly originated from several hundred expanded graft clones. The origin of high day-60 TCRbeta diversity in some patients lay in surviving recipient T cells and thymic progenitors.

The input for sequencing was PBMCs, mostly from graft donor cells, taken 360 days after TCRalphabeta/CD19-depleted stem cell transplant. The source of this sequence is a male patient between 2 and 10 years old who had a stem cell transplant for acute lymphoblastic leukemia, so the T cells may come from the graft donor.

This chain's CDR3 is CASSEEGRQETQYF. The CDR3, as DNA: TGTGCCAGCAGTGAAGAAGGCAGACAAGAGACCCAGTACTTC. This rearrangement joins TRBV25-1 to TRBJ2-5; D not resolved. The CDR3 covers 14 residues. V was cut by 2 bases and J by 2 bases, with 9 bases left in between. Germline V CDR1 and CDR2: MGHDK, SYGVNS.